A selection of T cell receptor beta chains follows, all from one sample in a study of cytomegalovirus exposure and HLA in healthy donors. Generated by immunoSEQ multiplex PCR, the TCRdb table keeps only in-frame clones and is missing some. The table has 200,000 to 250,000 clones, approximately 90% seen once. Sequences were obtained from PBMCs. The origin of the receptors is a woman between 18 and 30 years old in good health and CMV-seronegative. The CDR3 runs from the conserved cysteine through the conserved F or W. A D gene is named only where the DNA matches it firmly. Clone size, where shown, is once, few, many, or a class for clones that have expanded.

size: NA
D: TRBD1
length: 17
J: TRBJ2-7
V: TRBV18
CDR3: CASSPPAGGESSYEQYF
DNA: TGTGCCAGCTCACCACCCGCAGGGGGCGAATCCTCCTACGAGCAGTACTTC

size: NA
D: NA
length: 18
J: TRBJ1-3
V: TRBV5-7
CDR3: CASSLSVPVRASGNTIYF
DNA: TGTGCCAGCAGCCTATCCGTCCCGGTCAGGGCATCTGGAAACACCATATATTTT

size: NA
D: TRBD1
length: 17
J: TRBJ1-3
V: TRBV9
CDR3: CASSVEGTGGSGNTIYF
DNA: TGTGCCAGCAGCGTAGAGGGGACAGGGGGCTCTGGAAACACCATATATTTT

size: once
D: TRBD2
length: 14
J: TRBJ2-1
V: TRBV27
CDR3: CASNSGSSYNEQFF
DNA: TGTGCCAGCAATAGCGGGAGCTCCTACAATGAGCAGTTCTTC

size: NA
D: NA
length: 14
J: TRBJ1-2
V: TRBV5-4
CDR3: CASSSGTSDYGYTF
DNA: TGTGCCAGCAGCAGCGGGACAAGTGACTATGGCTACACCTTC

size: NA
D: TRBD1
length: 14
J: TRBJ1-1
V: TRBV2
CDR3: CASSVVQGATEAFF
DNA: TGTGCCAGCAGTGTCGTTCAGGGGGCCACTGAAGCTTTCTTT

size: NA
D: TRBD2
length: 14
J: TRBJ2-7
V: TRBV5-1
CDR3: CASSGPSGSYEQYF
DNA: TGCGCCAGCAGCGGACCTAGCGGGAGTTACGAGCAGTACTTC

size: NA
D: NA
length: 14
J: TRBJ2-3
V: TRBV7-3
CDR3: CASSTGDGTDTQYF
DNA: TGTGCCAGCAGCACGGGAGACGGGACAGATACGCAGTATTTT

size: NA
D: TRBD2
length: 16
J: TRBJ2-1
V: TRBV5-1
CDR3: CASSLIVSGGAGEQFF
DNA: TGCGCCAGCAGCTTGATAGTCAGCGGGGGGGCTGGTGAGCAGTTCTTC

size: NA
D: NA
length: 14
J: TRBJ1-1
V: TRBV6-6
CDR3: CASSYGVGPGEAFF
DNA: TGTGCCAGCAGTTACGGGGTGGGGCCAGGGGAGGCTTTCTTT

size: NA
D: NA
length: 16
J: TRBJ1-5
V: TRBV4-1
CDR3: CASSQDSAQGNQPQHF
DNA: TGCGCCAGCAGCCAAGATAGCGCGCAGGGCAATCAGCCCCAGCATTTT

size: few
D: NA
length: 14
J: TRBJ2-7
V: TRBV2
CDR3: CAITQPASSYEQYF
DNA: TGTGCCATCACACAACCCGCTAGCTCCTACGAGCAGTACTTC

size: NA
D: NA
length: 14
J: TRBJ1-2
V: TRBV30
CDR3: CAWSKIQSYYGYTF
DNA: TGTGCCTGGAGTAAGATACAGAGCTACTATGGCTACACCTTC

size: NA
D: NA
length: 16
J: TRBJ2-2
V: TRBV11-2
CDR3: CASSFGAFHRAGELFF
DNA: TGTGCCAGCAGCTTCGGGGCATTCCACAGGGCCGGGGAGCTGTTTTTT

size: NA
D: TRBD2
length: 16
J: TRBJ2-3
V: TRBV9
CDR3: CASTSPSGGYTDTQYF
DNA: TGTGCCAGCACCTCACCCAGCGGGGGGTACACAGATACGCAGTATTTT